The T cell receptor (beta chain) described here comes from a study of blood T cell repertoires in COVID-19 (dated by TCRdb to about 2020). For context, the study as a whole: The collaborator samples originated in the United States, Italy and Spain and spanned the acute and convalescent phases of COVID-19. The prospective study material was composed of cDNA or gDNA derived from T cells, B-cell-depleted T cells, or PBMCs. The repertoires were released in a freely available public database intended as a resource for research on the immune response to SARS-CoV-2. Nearly every sample came with metadata listing a de-identified subject ID, COVID-19 status, age in years and sex. Where available, HLA class I and class II types were obtained from metadata supplied by the sample provider rather than from assay-based typing. The samples were drawn from the first 160 participants of the ongoing ImmuneRACE study and from 1,254 subjects provided by 6 global collaborators. Subjects who had been exposed to COVID-19, were actively infected with it, or had recovered from it provided the deeply sampled blood TCRbeta repertoires that made up the dataset.

Whole blood was collected in K2EDTA tubes by collaborating institutions according to the institutions' own protocols. For TCRbeta analysis, collaborators shipped samples as frozen whole blood, isolated PBMCs, or DNA extracted from either of those sample types. In this sample, this clone turned up a few times. What antigen it recognizes has not been identified. No base quality values were provided; no much bigger clone lies one nucleotide off. TCRbeta CDR3 regions were amplified from genomic DNA using the immunoSEQ Assay, a bias-controlled multiplex PCR. The published analysis was carried out like this. Nucleated cell counts per sample were estimated from amplification of reference gene primers within the assay. To quantify the absolute abundance of each unique TCRbeta CDR3 rearrangement, sequence reads were collapsed and filtered. For each sample, productive Simpson clonality was calculated by taking the square root of Simpson's diversity index across productive rearrangements. This immuneACCESS table, as held by TCRdb, lists in-frame sequences with V and J called but not all clones. Of the missing ones, under half trace to an unresolved V gene in checked studies; the others have no known cause. V, J and clone size reflect that table, while D and trimming were determined from the DNA. The sample profile shows over 200,000 clones; approximately 81% of them were found once. Approximately 8% of the sample lies in the top ten.

General findings and caveats noted by the study authors: The quantity of clinical and demographic metadata differed by source and by participant and was supplied without curation.

This TCR was recovered from a woman of 80 years or more with acute or convalescent COVID-19. Sequenced: peripheral blood.

The CDR3 region: CASSLSQGGYGYTF. The DNA is as follows: TGTGCCAGCAGTTTATCGCAGGGGGGCTATGGCTACACCTTC. The chain couples TRBV27 to TRBJ1-2; TRBD1 lines up with 7 middle nucleotides. As encoded in the germline V gene (reference sequence), CDR1 is MNHEY while CDR2 is SMNVEV. Trimming takes 0 bases off V and 4 bases off J; junction bases not matched to a gene: 2. The CDR3 runs 14 amino acids, cysteine and phenylalanine included. Just the 42-base CDR3 DNA is kept, in frame starting at base 1.